The 29 T cell receptor beta chains reported below all come from one sample, sequenced in a study of graft-versus-host responses after intestinal transplantation. Their specific antigens are unknown. This table comes from immunoSEQ multiplex PCR, and its TCRdb copy is limited to in-frame clones, with some not included. This table holds roughly 93,000 clones, 90% to 95% found once. This specimen was unstimulated CD8+ T cells sorted from spleen or lymph node cells, taken before intestinal transplant. The receptors come from a human donor who received an intestinal transplant.

The gene calls are TRBV7-9 and TRBJ2-5; no reliable D call. Germline lookup yields CDR1 SEHNR and CDR2 FQNEAQ (reference sequence). V lost 7 bases and J 2 bases, leaving 11 bases between the germline ends. This CDR3 has 13 residues. The CDR3 sequence: CASNHIIQETQYF. In nucleotides, the CDR3 is TGTGCCAGCAACCACATAATTCAAGAGACCCAGTACTTC.

The chain is built from TRBV9 and TRBJ2-3; TRBD2 aligns across 7 bases. Germline values: CDR1 SGDLS, CDR2 YYNGEE. CDR3 length equals 16 residues. Unmatched junction bases numbered 7, after V lost 0 bases and J lost 3 bases. For the CDR3, the DNA is TGTGCCAGCAGCGTAGTCCTAGCGGACGGTACAGATACGCAGTATTTT. As protein: CASSVVLADGTDTQYF.

This clone appeared a single time. This sequence joins TRBV13 and TRBJ2-3; 8 bases line up with TRBD2. Germline V gene sequence: CDR1 PRHDT, CDR2 FYEKMQ (reference sequence). Losses at the gene ends were 4 bases for V and 2 bases for J; bases not matched to a gene: 8. The CDR3 loop spans 16 amino acids. CDR3 loop: CASSYRASGPTDTQYF. CDR3 DNA sequence: TGTGCCAGCAGCTACCGGGCTAGCGGGCCCACAGATACGCAGTATTTT.

The sample holds one count of this clone. The chain employs TRBV2 and TRBJ1-1; 8 bases line up with TRBD1. Germline V gene lookup returns CDR1 SNHLY and CDR2 FYNNEI. The length of the CDR3 is 15 residues. V shed 6 bases and J 1 base; nucleotides not matched to a gene: 7. CDR3 sequence (DNA): TGTGCCAGCAGCGAGGACAGGGCCCCGAACACTGAAGCTTTCTTT. This codes for CASSEDRAPNTEAFF. Together with reference TRBV2 and TRBJ1-1, the CDR3 gives the full variable domain: EPEVTQTPSHQVTQMGQEVILRCVPISNHLYFYWYRQILGQKVEFLVSFYNNEISEKSEIFDDQFSVERPDGSNFTLKIRSTKLEDSAMYFCASSEDRAPNTEAFFGQGTRLTVV.

J is TRBJ2-3 and V is TRBV9; D unclear. The CDR3 extends over 13 amino acids. Trimming took 3 bases from V and 3 from J, leaving 8 bases between them. In germline, CDR1 is SGDLS, CDR2 YYNGEE. The CDR3 loop reads CASSGYETDTQYF. As DNA, the CDR3 is TGTGCCAGCAGCGGCTACGAAACAGATACGCAGTATTTT.

V is TRBV4-1 and J is TRBJ1-5, with a weak D call TRBD1 (6 bases). Germline V gene lookup returns CDR1 MGHRA and CDR2 YSYEKL. The CDR3 is 16 amino acids. Trimming stripped 4 bases from V and 4 bases from J, with 17 bases between. The CDR3 loop is CASSPYSGQPNQPQHF. The CDR3 region has the DNA TGCGCCAGCAGCCCATACTCTGGACAGCCTAATCAGCCCCAGCATTTT.

The V and J genes are TRBV29-1 and TRBJ2-5; possible D gene TRBD2, 5 bases. The ends were cut back, 3 bases at V and 4 bases at J, with 18 bases in the middle. The CDR3 runs 15 residues. Germline values: CDR1 SQVTM, CDR2 ANQGSEA. CDR3 residues: CSVDGGPPRRETQYF. The CDR3 DNA follows: TGCAGCGTTGATGGAGGACCCCCGCGGAGAGAGACCCAGTACTTC.

The V call is TRBV4-1, the J call TRBJ2-7; D gene unclear. The CDR3 is 13 residues long. Germline lookup yields CDR1 MGHRA and CDR2 YSYEKL. The ends were cut back, 4 bases at V and 3 bases at J, with 10 bases in the middle. As DNA, the CDR3 is TGCGCCAGCAGCCCCACTGCTGGCTACGAGCAGTACTTC. Amino acid sequence: CASSPTAGYEQYF.

The V gene is TRBV5-1, the J gene TRBJ2-5; perhaps TRBD2 as D (6 bases). The J call is uncertain, as TRBJ2-7 better fits the DNA end. This CDR3 contains 15 residues. Germline V gene data show CDR1 as SGHRS and CDR2 as YFSETQ. The CDR3 coding sequence is TGCGCCAGCAGCTTGAGCGGGTCCAGCTCCTACGAGCAGTACTTC. It is translated as CASSLSGSSSYEQYF.

This clone was counted a single time. The chain links TRBV5-5 to TRBJ2-7; D remains unclear. CDR1 is SGHKS, CDR2 YYEKEE, per germline (reference sequence). There are 13 residues in the CDR3. V was trimmed by 0 bases and J by 4 bases, leaving 8 bases between them. The CDR3 loop is CASSLEQIYEQYF. DNA of the CDR3: TGTGCCAGCAGCTTGGAACAGATTTACGAGCAGTACTTC.

This clone was picked up one time. J is TRBJ2-7 and V is TRBV27; 8 positions match TRBD1. The germline V gene encodes CDR1 MNHEY and CDR2 SMNVEV (reference sequence). The CDR3 is 14 residues long. V was clipped by 5 bases and J by 2 bases; unmatched bases: 5. The CDR3 DNA sequence: TGTGCCAGCAGTGACGGACAGGGCCCCTACGAGCAGTACTTC. Translating gives CASSDGQGPYEQYF.

The chain has TRBV2 and TRBJ2-5, with D possibly matching TRBD2 (6 bases). Germline V lookup: CDR1 SNHLY, CDR2 FYNNEI. The V end lost 7 bases, the J end lost 5 bases, and 14 bases lay between the germline ends. This CDR3 has 13 residues. Here the CDR3 DNA reads TGTGCCAGCACCACGGGGGTTTGGGAGACCCAGTACTTC. This codes for CASTTGVWETQYF.

This clone was detected once. This sequence joins TRBV27 and TRBJ2-2; 9 bases are shared with TRBD2. CDR3 length equals 18 residues. Looked up from germline, CDR1 is MNHEY and CDR2 is SMNVEV (reference sequence). The J segment lost 3 bases and the V segment lost 5 bases, leaving 13 bases of the junction unmatched. This CDR3 is CASSISGSWYVYTGELFF. CDR3 nucleotide sequence: TGTGCCAGCAGTATTAGCGGGAGTTGGTATGTGTACACCGGGGAGCTGTTTTTT.

Worth noting for this clone: A junction boundary mismatches the germline segment, possibly from a read error. The chain couples TRBV19 to TRBJ1-1, with 10 nucleotides matching TRBD1. Germline lookup yields CDR1 LNHDA and CDR2 SQIVND (reference sequence). The length of the CDR3 is 16 residues. Here the CDR3 reads CVSSIPGTGAPTEAFF. CDR3 DNA: TGTGTCAGTAGTATCCCCGGGACAGGGGCCCCCACTGAAGCTTTCTTT.

This clone appeared a few times. This rearrangement joins TRBV6-5 to TRBJ1-5; weak D call: TRBD1 (5 bases). V lost 4 bases to trimming and J lost 4 bases, with 14 bases between them. The CDR3 runs to 15 residues. Per germline, CDR1 MNHEY and CDR2 SVGAGI. The CDR3 nucleotides are TGTGCCAGCAGTTCCGACGGGGGAGGAAATCAGCCCCAGCATTTT. As protein: CASSSDGGGNQPQHF.

This clone appeared once. The rearrangement links TRBV30 to TRBJ2-5, with D perhaps TRBD2 (5 bases). The CDR3 loop spans 13 amino acids. The V gene's germline CDR1 is GTSNPN and CDR2 SVGIG (reference sequence). V lost 0 bases and J lost 5, with 10 bases in between. The CDR3 loop is CAWSVGGLETQYF. CDR3 DNA: TGTGCCTGGAGTGTGGGCGGGTTGGAGACCCAGTACTTC. Combining the CDR3 with reference TRBV30 and TRBJ2-5 gives the whole variable domain SQTIHQWPATLVQPVGSPLSLECTVEGTSNPNLYWYRQAAGRGLQLLFYSVGIGQISSEVPQNLSASRPQDRQFILSSKKLLLSDSGFYLCAWSVGGLETQYFGPGTRLLVL.

This chain uses TRBV6-5 with TRBJ1-5; maybe TRBD1 (5 bases). Germline V CDR1 and CDR2: MNHEY, SVGAGI. The CDR3 is made up of 14 amino acids. The ends were cut back, 2 bases at V and 6 bases at J, with 11 bases in the middle. The CDR3 bases are TGTGCCAGCAGTTACCTGGGGGGGGGTCAGCCCCAGCATTTT. The encoded protein is CASSYLGGGQPQHF.

In its sample, this clone was seen once. V is TRBV5-1 and J is TRBJ1-4, with D maybe TRBD1 (6 bases). Trimming took 3 bases from V and 8 from J, leaving 11 bases between them. Per germline, CDR1 SGHRS and CDR2 YFSETQ. The CDR3 runs to 13 residues. CDR3 sequence reads: CASSYEGEEKLFF. The CDR3 nucleotides read TGCGCCAGCAGCTACGAGGGGGAGGAAAAACTGTTTTTT.

CDR3 nucleotides: TGTGCCAGCAGCTTGGAACTCGGGACAGGGCCTGGGGAGCTGTTTTTT. Encoded protein: CASSLELGTGPGELFF. The chain has TRBV5-6 and TRBJ2-2, with 9 nucleotides matching TRBD1. The CDR3 runs 16 residues. With 0 bases clipped from V and 8 bases from J, the junction kept 8 bases outside the gene matches. The germline gives CDR1 SGHDT, CDR2 YYEEEE.

The chain uses TRBV27 and TRBJ2-1; D might be TRBD1 (6 bases). CDR1 and CDR2 (germline): MNHEY, SMNVEV (reference sequence). The CDR3 has 17 residues. With 3 bases removed from V and 3 bases from J, the gap between germline ends came to 18 bases. The CDR3 sequence is CASSFGIPGHGYNEQFF. The CDR3, as DNA: TGTGCCAGCAGTTTTGGGATCCCGGGACACGGCTACAATGAGCAGTTCTTC.

V gene TRBV29-1 combines with J gene TRBJ2-7; a weak D match, TRBD1 (6 bases). From germline, CDR1 is SQVTM and CDR2 ANQGSEA. CDR3 size: 15 residues. Trimming pared 0 bases from V and 2 bases from J, leaving 14 bases between. The CDR3 sequence: CSVEEQGSGAYEQYF. The CDR3 DNA is TGCAGCGTTGAAGAACAGGGCTCTGGAGCCTACGAGCAGTACTTC.

This clone showed up just once. The chain employs TRBV7-9 and TRBJ1-1, with D possibly being TRBD1 (6 bases). The length of the CDR3 is 15 residues. V was shortened by 1 base and J by 2 bases, with 11 bases between the two germline ends. CDR1 and CDR2 from the germline V gene are SEHNR and FQNEAQ (reference sequence). CDR3 DNA: TGTGCCAGCAGCTTAGGGGTCAGGGGTAACACTGAAGCTTTCTTT. This encodes CASSLGVRGNTEAFF.

The rearrangement uses TRBV20-1 and TRBJ1-2, with no clear D. The germline V and J ends were trimmed by 5 bases and 4 bases, with 8 bases remaining between them. Per germline, CDR1 DFQATT and CDR2 SNEGSKA (reference sequence). The CDR3 length is 11 residues. CDR3 sequence reads: CSAPNLYGYTF. The CDR3 region has the DNA TGCAGTGCTCCTAACCTCTATGGCTACACCTTC.

This chain uses TRBV27 with TRBJ2-1, with a tentative D call TRBD2 (6 bases). Trimming shortened V by 7 bases and J by 9 bases, and 25 bases separated the two germline ends. The CDR3 loop spans 16 amino acids. CDR1 MNHEY and CDR2 SMNVEV come from the germline V gene (reference sequence). CDR3 DNA sequence: TGTGCCAGCACTCGTATTGGGGGGACGCACTTGGGTGAGCAGTTCTTC. It specifies CASTRIGGTHLGEQFF.

The V and J genes are TRBV5-6 and TRBJ1-5; tentatively, D is TRBD1 (6 bases). The CDR3 consists of 14 residues. Germline-derived CDR1 and CDR2 are SGHDT and YYEEEE. Trimming removed 2 bases from V and 4 bases from J, with 10 bases in between. The CDR3 loop is CASSFKQGNQPQHF. Here the CDR3 DNA reads TGTGCCAGCAGCTTTAAACAGGGAAATCAGCCCCAGCATTTT.

The V gene is TRBV6-4, the J gene TRBJ1-2; 9 bases are a match to TRBD1. CDR1 and CDR2 (germline): MRHNA, SNTAGT. The V and J ends lost 3 bases and 4 bases, in that order; junction bases with no gene match: 6. This CDR3 is 15 amino acids long. The CDR3 nucleotides read TGTGCCAGCAGTGAAGGGGGGACAGGGCCCTATGGCTACACCTTC. This encodes CASSEGGTGPYGYTF.

This chain uses TRBV9 with TRBJ2-3; a weak D match, TRBD1 (6 bases). Trimming pared 1 base from V and 4 bases from J, leaving 13 bases between. Germline CDR1 SGDLS, CDR2 YYNGEE. This CDR3 comprises 15 residues. The CDR3 bases are TGTGCCAGCAGCGTAAGGGGGATTGTCCCAGATACGCAGTATTTT. Its translation: CASSVRGIVPDTQYF.

The V gene is TRBV7-7, the J gene TRBJ2-7, with D perhaps matching TRBD1 (5 bases). The V gene's germline CDR1 is SSHAT and CDR2 FNYEAQ (reference sequence). Trimming removed 5 bases from V and 3 bases from J, with 11 bases in between. This CDR3 spans 13 amino acids. CDR3 nucleotides: TGTGCCAGCAGCGCTAAAGACAGCTACGAGCAGTACTTC. Translating it yields CASSAKDSYEQYF.

The chain uses TRBV19 and TRBJ1-1; D not certain. V lost 8 bases and J lost 1, with 8 bases in between. The CDR3 is made up of 12 amino acids. CDR1 and CDR2 from the germline V gene are LNHDA and SQIVND (reference sequence). The CDR3 sequence is CASLRGNTEAFF. The CDR3 bases are TGTGCCAGTCTTCGAGGGAACACTGAAGCTTTCTTT.